This T cell receptor (beta chain) was sequenced during a study of OX40 agonist ivuxolimab in advanced cancers. Study outcomes and limitations: More expanded clones were found, on average, in CD8+ than in CD4+ T cells. Blood T cells, both CD4+ and CD8+, expanded clonally by week 6 at 0.1 to 3.0 mg/kg.

As for this clone: Its target is not known.

Repertoires were generated with immunoSEQ multiplex PCR, while TCRdb's copy carries only in-frame clones and drops some. The sample comprises about 36,000 clones, 70% to 80% of which are singletons, and 21% rests with the top ten. The CDR3 is made up of 13 amino acids. Per germline, CDR1 SEHNR and CDR2 FQNEAQ (reference sequence). The sequence derives from an adult with an advanced solid tumor such as melanoma, head and neck, liver or kidney cancer. The source was CD4+ or CD8+ T cells sorted from blood, collected in a trial of the OX40 agonist ivuxolimab. V gene TRBV7-9 combines with J gene TRBJ2-5, with D maybe TRBD2 (6 bases). The J call may be wrong; the DNA end is better matched by TRBJ2-7. The CDR3 sequence is CASSGSGVYEQYF. In DNA form, the CDR3 reads TGTGCCAGCAGTGGTAGCGGAGTCTACGAGCAGTACTTC.